Each of the 25 T cell receptor beta chains below was sequenced from the same sample in a study of blood T cell repertoires in COVID-19 (dated by TCRdb to 2018 to 2021). Receptor libraries were prepared by the immunoSEQ multiplex PCR assay. TCRdb holds this immuneACCESS table with in-frame rearrangements only. Some clones are missing; in checked studies, unresolved V genes explain under half, and the rest has no known cause. Counted in this sample were roughly 99,000 clones; about four fifths of them appeared once. About 4% of the sample is in the top ten clones. Specimen: peripheral blood. The receptors were gathered from a human donor in a cohort sampled during active COVID-19.

This clone was detected ten times or more. The chain couples TRBV14 to TRBJ1-6; D is uncertain. This CDR3 contains 12 residues. Trimming shortened V by 4 bases and J by 9 bases, and 7 bases separated the two germline ends. In germline, CDR1 is SGHDN, CDR2 FVKESK. The CDR3 loop reads CASSLTASPLHF. The DNA for the CDR3 is TGTGCCAGCAGCCTAACAGCTTCACCCCTCCACTTT.

The V gene is TRBV6-4, the J gene TRBJ1-5; no reliable D call. Trimming removed 3 bases at V and 5 bases at J, with 8 bases between. Germline V lookup: CDR1 MRHNA, CDR2 SNTAGT. This CDR3 has 13 amino acids. The CDR3 here is CASSEQEDQPQHF. CDR3 bases: TGTGCCAGCAGTGAACAAGAGGATCAGCCCCAGCATTTT.

This clone was recorded only once. V usage is TRBV3-1 (or the pseudogene TRBV3-2) and J usage is TRBJ2-3; TRBD2 agrees at 14 bases. CDR1 is LGHDT and CDR2 is YNNKEL in the germline V gene (reference sequence). V lost 5 bases and J lost 4; bases outside the gene matches: 8. This CDR3 comprises 17 residues. In nucleotides, the CDR3 is TGTGCCAGCAGCGAGGGACTAGCGGGAGTCCCCCCAGATACGCAGTATTTT. It encodes CASSEGLAGVPPDTQYF.

The J gene is TRBJ2-7, the V gene TRBV5-1; D is perhaps TRBD2 (5 bases). V lost 4 bases and J 1 base, leaving 15 bases between the germline ends. CDR3 length: 15 residues. Germline-derived CDR1 and CDR2 are SGHRS and YFSETQ. The DNA for the CDR3 is TGCGCCAGCAGCCCGCAACCCGGGGTTTCCTACGAGCAGTACTTC. It translates to CASSPQPGVSYEQYF. Based on the CDR3 plus reference TRBV5-1 and TRBJ2-7, the full variable domain is KAGVTQTPRYLIKTRGQQVTLSCSPISGHRSVSWYQQTPGQGLQFLFEYFSETQRNKGNFPGRFSGRQFSNSRSEMNVSTLELGDSALYLCASSPQPGVSYEQYFGPGTRLTVT.

The rearrangement uses TRBV3-1 (or the pseudogene TRBV3-2) and TRBJ2-5, with TRBD2 matching over 10 bases. Germline V gene sequence: CDR1 LGHDT, CDR2 YNNKEL (reference sequence). After removal of 6 bases from V and 4 bases from J, the junction contained 17 bases not matched to a gene. The CDR3 runs 18 residues. The CDR3 region has the DNA TGTGCCAGCAGGAAGGGGGATCTAGCGGGAGTCGGGGCAGAGACCCAGTACTTC. Translation: CASRKGDLAGVGAETQYF.

The V call is TRBV19, the J call TRBJ2-7; a possible D gene is TRBD1 (5 bases). The CDR3 runs to 15 residues. V gave up 1 base and J gave up 4 bases, with 14 bases separating them. Germline V gene sequence: CDR1 LNHDA, CDR2 SQIVND (reference sequence). The CDR3 nucleotides are TGTGCCAGTAGTATAGGATTGGGGCTGAGGTACGAGCAGTACTTC. Its protein is CASSIGLGLRYEQYF.

The chain combines TRBV29-1 with TRBJ2-1; 7 bases line up with TRBD2. Germline values: CDR1 SQVTM, CDR2 ANQGSEA. Losses at the gene ends were 5 bases for V and 1 base for J; bases not matched to a gene: 5. The CDR3 length is 14 residues. CDR3 residues: CSVKLANSYNEQFF. In nucleotides, the CDR3 is TGCAGCGTTAAACTAGCGAATTCCTACAATGAGCAGTTCTTC.

J is TRBJ1-2 and V is TRBV7-2; 10 positions match TRBD1. Looked up from germline, CDR1 is SGHTA and CDR2 is FQGNSA. The length of the CDR3 is 16 residues. After removal of 2 bases from V and 7 bases from J, the junction contained 10 bases not matched to a gene. The CDR3 DNA reads as TGTGCCAGCAGCTTAAGACCGGGACAGGGGATCGGTGGCTACACCTTC. Amino acid sequence: CASSLRPGQGIGGYTF.

This chain uses TRBV12-5 with TRBJ2-1; no clear D. CDR3 size: 13 residues. Trimming pared 3 bases from V and 8 bases from J, leaving 11 bases between. Germline-derived CDR1 and CDR2 are LGHNT and FRNRAP. The CDR3 DNA is TGTGCTAGTGGTTTTGGCTCCCCCTATGAGCAGTTCTTC. Its translation: CASGFGSPYEQFF.

This chain links TRBV7-2 with TRBJ2-3; TRBD2 agrees at 12 bases. The V gene's germline CDR1 is SGHTA and CDR2 FQGNSA. The CDR3 totals 16 residues. V dropped 5 bases and J dropped 5; count of bases not matched to a gene: 8. Written as DNA, the CDR3 is TGTGCCAGCAGCCCCCGACTAGCGGGAGTTGGAGATACGCAGTATTTT. The encoded protein is CASSPRLAGVGDTQYF.

V and J are TRBV28 and TRBJ1-3, with TRBD1 matching 8 bases. J lost 2 bases, V lost 6 bases, and 3 bases had no gene match. The V gene's germline CDR1 is MDHEN and CDR2 SYDVKM. This CDR3 spans 14 amino acids. CDR3: CASSPGQAGNTIYF. CDR3 bases: TGTGCCAGCAGCCCGGGACAGGCTGGAAACACCATATATTTT.

The V gene is TRBV7-9, the J gene TRBJ1-2; maybe TRBD1 (6 bases). Trimming stripped 5 bases from V and 7 bases from J, with 17 bases between. The CDR3 is made up of 14 amino acids. The V gene's germline CDR1 is SEHNR and CDR2 FQNEAQ (reference sequence). CDR3 nucleotides: TGTGCCAGCAGCCCCCAAGGGGGGGCAAGTGGCTACACCTTC. Translated, it gives CASSPQGGASGYTF.

This chain links TRBV7-2 with TRBJ2-7, with D possibly matching TRBD1 (5 bases). V was trimmed by 5 bases and J by 0 bases, leaving 14 bases between them. The germline V gene encodes CDR1 SGHTA and CDR2 FQGNSA. The CDR3 contains 15 residues. CDR3 sequence: CASSPDRFLSYEQYF. CDR3 nucleotide sequence: TGTGCCAGCAGCCCAGACAGATTTCTCTCCTACGAGCAGTACTTC.

This clone has just a few counts. This rearrangement joins TRBV6-5 to TRBJ2-5; D is perhaps TRBD1 (5 bases). V shed 0 bases and J shed 5 bases, with 13 bases lying between them. Per the germline V gene, CDR1 is MNHEY and CDR2 is SVGAGI. The CDR3 sequence is 15 residues long. For the CDR3, the DNA is TGTGCCAGCAGTTACTCCGGCCCGAACAGGGAGACCCAGTACTTC. Translation: CASSYSGPNRETQYF.

The rearrangement links TRBV18 to TRBJ2-1; no firm D call. CDR1 is KGHSH, CDR2 LQKENI, per germline. CDR3 length: 12 amino acids. The germline V and J ends were trimmed by 3 bases and 4 bases, with 4 bases remaining between them. CDR3 sequence reads: CASSPQYNEQFF. CDR3 nucleotide sequence: TGTGCCAGCTCACCTCAATACAATGAGCAGTTCTTC.

The CDR3 DNA sequence: TGTGCCAGCAGTGATCCCCAGCGACTAGCGGGAGTCCAGACCCAGTACTTC. Residues: CASSDPQRLAGVQTQYF. The V call is TRBV6-1, the J call TRBJ2-5, with 12 bases that match TRBD2. The trim removed 3 bases at V and 6 bases at J, leaving 11 bases unmatched. The CDR3 covers 17 residues. Germline values: CDR1 MNHNS, CDR2 SASEGT.

J is TRBJ2-7 and V is TRBV6-1; 7 nucleotides align to TRBD2. The CDR3 has 16 residues. CDR1 and CDR2 from the germline V gene are MNHNS and SASEGT. J was trimmed by 3 bases and V by 0 bases; bases with no gene match: 8. In nucleotides, the CDR3 is TGTGCCAGCAGTGAAGCGCTCGGGGGGTCCTTCTACGAGCAGTACTTC. Its protein product is CASSEALGGSFYEQYF.

As DNA, the CDR3 is TGTGCCAGCAGCCCCCGCGGGGTTGGAACGGATACGCAGTATTTT. Protein: CASSPRGVGTDTQYF. The chain couples TRBV6-5 to TRBJ2-3; possible D gene TRBD2, 6 bases. Deletions cut 6 bases from V and 6 bases from J, with 19 bases between. The CDR3 spans 15 residues. Germline V gene sequence: CDR1 MNHEY, CDR2 SVGAGI.

The rearrangement uses TRBV29-1 and TRBJ2-1, with 8 bases that match TRBD2. Unmatched junction bases numbered 6, after V lost 5 bases and J lost 0 bases. Per the germline V gene, CDR1 is SQVTM and CDR2 is ANQGSEA. The CDR3 sequence is 15 residues long. CDR3 region: CSVSSGTSSYNEQFF. The DNA of the CDR3 is TGCAGCGTTTCCAGCGGGACTAGCTCCTACAATGAGCAGTTCTTC.

The chain links TRBV11-2 to TRBJ2-3; D is perhaps TRBD1 (6 bases). V lost 1 base and J 1 base, leaving 9 bases between the germline ends. The CDR3 contains 15 residues. Germline CDR1 reads SGHAT; CDR2 reads FQNNGV. The CDR3 region has the DNA TGTGCCAGCAGCTTAGGGGCAGGGGGCACAGATACGCAGTATTTT. Amino acids: CASSLGAGGTDTQYF.

The chain has TRBV19 and TRBJ2-1; tentative D call: TRBD2 (6 bases). Germline CDR1 LNHDA, CDR2 SQIVND (reference sequence). The length of the CDR3 is 13 residues. Trimming pared 5 bases from V and 7 bases from J, leaving 12 bases between. CDR3: CASSGGSWNEQFF. The CDR3 DNA reads TGTGCCAGTAGTGGAGGGTCGTGGAATGAGCAGTTCTTC.

Here the CDR3 DNA reads TGTGCCAGCAGCCCGATGACAGGGAACTATGGCTACACCTTC. Its translation: CASSPMTGNYGYTF. The chain is built from TRBV5-4 and TRBJ1-2, with 7 bases matching TRBD1. The CDR3 is 14 amino acids. Germline CDR1 is SGHNT and CDR2 is YYREEE (reference sequence). After removal of 4 bases from V and 2 bases from J, the junction contained 5 bases not matched to a gene.

The chain recombines TRBV5-1 with TRBJ1-2; TRBD1 matches at 9 bases. V lost 4 bases, J lost 2 bases, and 6 bases stayed unmatched. The CDR3 loop spans 15 amino acids. The germline CDR1 and CDR2 sequences are SGHRS and YFSETQ. The CDR3 DNA is TGCGCCAGCAGCCGGGGACAGGGAGGAAACTATGGCTACACCTTC. This sequence encodes CASSRGQGGNYGYTF. The whole variable domain, remainder taken from reference TRBV5-1 and TRBJ1-2, is KAGVTQTPRYLIKTRGQQVTLSCSPISGHRSVSWYQQTPGQGLQFLFEYFSETQRNKGNFPGRFSGRQFSNSRSEMNVSTLELGDSALYLCASSRGQGGNYGYTFGSGTRLTVV.

The V call is TRBV27, the J call TRBJ1-5, with 7 bases that match TRBD1. The germline V gene has CDR1 MNHEY and CDR2 SMNVEV (reference sequence). The CDR3 sequence is 14 residues long. Losses at the gene ends were 3 bases for V and 9 bases for J; bases not matched to a gene: 8. As DNA, the CDR3 is TGTGCCAGCAGTTTCACAGGGGCCTTGGCGCCCCAGCATTTT. Translation gives CASSFTGALAPQHF.

J is TRBJ1-3 and V is TRBV5-1; D possibly corresponds to TRBD1 (5 bases). The germline V and J ends were trimmed by 0 bases and 3 bases, with 7 bases remaining between them. Germline-derived CDR1 and CDR2 are SGHRS and YFSETQ. The CDR3 covers 14 residues. CDR3 DNA: TGCGCCAGCAGCTTGGATACAGGTGGAAACACCATATATTTT. It is translated as CASSLDTGGNTIYF.